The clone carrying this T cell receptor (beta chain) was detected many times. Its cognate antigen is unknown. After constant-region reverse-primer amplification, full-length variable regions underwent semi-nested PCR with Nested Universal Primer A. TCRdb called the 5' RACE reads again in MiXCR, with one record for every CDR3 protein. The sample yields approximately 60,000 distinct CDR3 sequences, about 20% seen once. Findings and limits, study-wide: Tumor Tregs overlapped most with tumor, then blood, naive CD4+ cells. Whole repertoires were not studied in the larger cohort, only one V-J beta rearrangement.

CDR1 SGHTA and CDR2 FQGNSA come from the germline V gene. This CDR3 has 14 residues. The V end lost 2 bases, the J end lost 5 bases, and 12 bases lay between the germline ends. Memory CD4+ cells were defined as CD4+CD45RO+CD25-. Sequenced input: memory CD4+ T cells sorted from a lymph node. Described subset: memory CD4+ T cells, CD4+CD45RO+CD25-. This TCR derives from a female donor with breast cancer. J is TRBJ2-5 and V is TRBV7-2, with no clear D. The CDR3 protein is CASSLNRRWETQYF. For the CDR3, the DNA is TGTGCCAGCAGCTTAAATAGACGCTGGGAGACCCAGTACTTC.